This TCR beta chain is drawn from a study of cytomegalovirus exposure and HLA in healthy donors. As for the study in general: A prior analysis found around 110 million unique TCR beta sequences from some 200 million T cells. Study observations and caveats: Later analysis identified a missense DCLRE1C variant that was linked to TCR beta V- and J-gene trimming. Some segments of the V type, notably TRBV6-2 and TRBV6-3, were excluded as indistinguishable. Across donors, presence/absence analyses took sequencing depth to be roughly uniform.

With 60 Vbeta and 13 Jbeta primers, the PCR was carried out. Assay: immunoSEQ multiplex PCR; the TCRdb copy retains only in-frame clones and omits some. The table shows roughly 120,000 clones, with about four fifths occurring only once. As to this clone: Its antigen is not known.

Germline CDR1 and CDR2: MNHNY and SVGAGI (reference sequence). The CDR3 is 14 residues long. The chain uses TRBV6-6 and TRBJ2-5; 7 nucleotides match TRBD2. With the DNA end fitting TRBJ2-7 better, the J assignment may be wrong. This TCR was sampled from a woman aged 18-29 years in good health and CMV-seronegative. Material: PBMCs. The DNA for the CDR3 is TGTGCCAGCAGTTACTCGGGGGGGGACTACGAGCAGTACTTC. Translation: CASSYSGGDYEQYF.